Listed here are 8 T cell receptor beta chains from one sample, sequenced in a study of T cells in Graves' hyperthyroidism and ophthalmopathy. RNA transcripts provided the source from which TCR beta CDR3 regions were amplified. TCR CDR3 underwent first-round RT-PCR with the HTBI primer set. Each CDR3 protein is one row after TCRdb ran MiXCR on the multiplex PCR reads. The sample yields around 340,000 distinct CDR3 sequences, 15% to 20% seen once. Sequenced input: blood. All receptors derive from a woman between 40 and 50 years old with Graves' ophthalmopathy.

This clonotype showed up just once. The chain employs TRBV6-2 or TRBV6-3 and TRBJ2-7; TRBD2 matches at 14 bases. The germline gives CDR1 MNHEY, CDR2 SVGEGT. The CDR3 totals 17 residues. V gave up 4 bases and J gave up 4 bases; unmatched junction bases: 9. CDR3 DNA: TGTGCCAGCAGTTTAGGGACTAGCGGGAGAGCGAATTACGAGCAGTACTTC. Its protein product is CASSLGTSGRANYEQYF.

This clonotype was found many times. CDR3 sequence reads: CASSLRTGADTIYF. In DNA, the CDR3 is TGTGCCAGCAGCTTAAGGACAGGGGCAGACACCATATATTTT. The chain combines TRBV7-6 with TRBJ1-3; TRBD1 matches 9 bases. Trimming cost V 2 bases and J 8 bases; bases outside gene matches: 4. Germline values: CDR1 SGHVS, CDR2 FNYEAQ. The CDR3 has 14 amino acids.

This clonotype was found many times. The chain combines TRBV5-1 with TRBJ2-5, with D unclear. Germline values: CDR1 SGHRS, CDR2 YFSETQ. This CDR3 is built from 14 residues. The ends were cut back, 4 bases at V and 0 bases at J, with 10 bases in the middle. This CDR3 is CASSTPNYQETQYF. CDR3 nucleotide sequence: TGCGCCAGCAGCACCCCAAATTACCAAGAGACCCAGTACTTC.

This clonotype was seen at least ten times. V usage is TRBV6-2 or TRBV6-3 and J usage is TRBJ2-7; D is ambiguous. Trimming took off 6 bases at V and 4 bases at J, with 10 bases between the two ends. CDR3 length equals 12 residues. CDR1 and CDR2 from the germline V gene are MNHEY and SVGEGT. This CDR3 is CASRPTVYEQYF. The CDR3 DNA is TGTGCCAGCAGGCCGACTGTATACGAGCAGTACTTC.

This clonotype has only a few counts. The rearrangement joins TRBV20-1 to TRBJ2-2, with TRBD2 identical over 9 bases. CDR3 length: 15 residues. The germline V gene encodes CDR1 DFQATT and CDR2 SNEGSKA (reference sequence). Trimming took 0 bases from V and 3 from J; bases not matched to a gene: 2. CDR3 bases: TGCAGTGCTAGAGATGCGGGAGGGTACACCGGGGAGCTGTTTTTT. Amino acid sequence: CSARDAGGYTGELFF.

About this clonotype itself: A much larger clone lies one base from this, so it may be a read error. The V and J genes are TRBV29-1 and TRBJ1-1, with D uncertain. This CDR3 has 12 residues. V lost 4 bases and J 6 bases, leaving 12 bases between the germline ends. Per germline, CDR1 SQVTM and CDR2 ANQGSEA. The CDR3 DNA sequence: TGCAGCGTTGTAAGGCGCTTATCTGAAGCTTTCTTT. As protein: CSVVRRLSEAFF.

This clonotype has a handful of counts. This chain joins TRBV28 and TRBJ2-5, with D possibly being TRBD1 or TRBD2 (6 bases each). CDR3 length: 16 amino acids. Germline CDR1 and CDR2: MDHEN and SYDVKM. Trimming cost V 6 bases and J 3 bases, with 20 bases left between them. CDR3 region: CASSGPAGTIKETQYF. CDR3 coding DNA: TGTGCCAGCAGCGGCCCCGCGGGGACAATTAAAGAGACCCAGTACTTC.

This clonotype came up many times. This chain joins TRBV7-2 and TRBJ2-7; weak D call: TRBD2 (5 bases). In germline, CDR1 is SGHTA, CDR2 FQGNSA. The CDR3 extends over 15 amino acids. Trimming pared 1 base from V and 4 bases from J, leaving 14 bases between. The CDR3 DNA follows: TGTGCCAGCAGCTTAGGAGGGAGCTCGGGTTACGAGCAGTACTTC. Translating it yields CASSLGGSSGYEQYF.